This TCR beta chain was identified during a study of graft-versus-host responses after intestinal transplantation. CDR1 is MNHEY and CDR2 is SVGAGI in the germline V gene. V lost 6 bases, J lost 4 bases, and 13 bases lay in between. This CDR3 contains 13 residues. Clones were sequenced by immunoSEQ multiplex PCR, and TCRdb holds only the in-frame ones, with some missing. Here the sample spans 80,000 or so clones, roughly 90% being singletons. The specimen comprised PBMCs, sampled 98 days after intestinal transplantation. The receptor was derived from a human patient who received an intestinal transplant, so some T cells may come from the graft donor. The chain carries TRBV6-5 and TRBJ2-7, with D possibly being TRBD2 (5 bases). The CDR3 sequence is CASSLVEGYEQYF. The CDR3 DNA sequence: TGTGCCAGCAGCCTAGTTGAGGGTTACGAGCAGTACTTC.